The clone carrying this T cell receptor (beta chain) was detected a few times. Antigen specificity is unknown. These data come from a study of response to subunit inactivated influenza vaccine. The study's findings and limits: The authors suggested that every seasonal influenza vaccination recruits few new T cells.

TCRdb used MiXCR to reprocess the RT-PCR reads, holding one entry per CDR3 protein. The table has hundreds of thousands of distinct CDR3 sequences, less than 8% seen once; the top ten hold around 13%. From germline, CDR1 is KGHSH and CDR2 LQKENI. This CDR3 comprises 15 residues. Trimming removed 3 bases from V and 3 bases from J; junction bases left unmatched: 7. Sequencing was performed on PBMCs from blood, taken less than 30 months after vaccination. This rearrangement joins TRBV18 to TRBJ2-5; 7 bases match TRBD2. This TCR was sampled from a man aged 50 to 75 who received an inactivated influenza vaccine. The CDR3 reads CASSPDGLAEETQYF. For the CDR3, the DNA is TGTGCCAGCTCACCCGATGGGCTAGCGGAAGAGACCCAGTACTTC.